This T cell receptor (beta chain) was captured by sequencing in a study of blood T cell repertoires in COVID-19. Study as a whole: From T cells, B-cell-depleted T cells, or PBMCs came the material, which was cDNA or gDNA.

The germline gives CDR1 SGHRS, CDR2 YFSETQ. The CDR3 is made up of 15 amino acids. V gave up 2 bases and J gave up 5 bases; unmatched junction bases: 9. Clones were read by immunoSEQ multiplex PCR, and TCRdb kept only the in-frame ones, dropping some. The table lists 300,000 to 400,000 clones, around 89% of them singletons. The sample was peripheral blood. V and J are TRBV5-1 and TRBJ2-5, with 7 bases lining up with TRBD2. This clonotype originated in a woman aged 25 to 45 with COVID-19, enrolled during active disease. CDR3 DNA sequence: TGCGCCAGCAGCTTAGTGGGACGGCGGGGGGAGACCCAGTACTTC. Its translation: CASSLVGRRGETQYF.